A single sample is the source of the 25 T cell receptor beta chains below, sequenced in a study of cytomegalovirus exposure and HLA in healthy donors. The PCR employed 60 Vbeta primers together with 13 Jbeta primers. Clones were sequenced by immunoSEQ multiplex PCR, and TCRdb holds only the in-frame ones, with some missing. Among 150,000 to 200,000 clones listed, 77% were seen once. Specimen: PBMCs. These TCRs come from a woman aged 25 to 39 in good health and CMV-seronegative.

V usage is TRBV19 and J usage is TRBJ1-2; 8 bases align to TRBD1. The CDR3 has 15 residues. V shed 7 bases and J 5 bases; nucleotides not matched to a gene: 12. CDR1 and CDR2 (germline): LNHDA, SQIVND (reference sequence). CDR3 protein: CASTTGQGGRYGYTF. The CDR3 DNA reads TGTGCCAGTACCACAGGACAGGGAGGTAGATATGGCTACACCTTC.

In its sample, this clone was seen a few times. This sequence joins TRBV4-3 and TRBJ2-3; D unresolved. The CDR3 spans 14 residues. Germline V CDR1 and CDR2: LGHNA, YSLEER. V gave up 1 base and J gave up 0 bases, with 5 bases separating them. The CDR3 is CASSQGLSTDTQYF. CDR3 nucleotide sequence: TGCGCCAGCAGCCAAGGTCTCAGCACAGATACGCAGTATTTT.

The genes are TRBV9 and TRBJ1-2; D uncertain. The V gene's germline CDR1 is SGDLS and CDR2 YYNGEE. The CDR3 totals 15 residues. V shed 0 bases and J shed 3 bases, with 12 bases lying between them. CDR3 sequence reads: CASSVGSHGDYGYTF. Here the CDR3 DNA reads TGTGCCAGCAGCGTAGGCTCTCACGGGGACTATGGCTACACCTTC. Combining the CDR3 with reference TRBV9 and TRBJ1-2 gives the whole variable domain DSGVTQTPKHLITATGQRVTLRCSPRSGDLSVYWYQQSLDQGLQFLIQYYNGEERAKGNILERFSAQQFPDLHSELNLSSLELGDSALYFCASSVGSHGDYGYTFGSGTRLTVV.

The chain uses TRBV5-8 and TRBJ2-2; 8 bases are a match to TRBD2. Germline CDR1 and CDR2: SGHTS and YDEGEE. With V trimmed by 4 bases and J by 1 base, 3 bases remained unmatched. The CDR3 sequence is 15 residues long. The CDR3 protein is CASSLSGGNTGELFF. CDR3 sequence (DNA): TGTGCCAGCAGCCTGAGCGGGGGGAACACCGGGGAGCTGTTTTTT. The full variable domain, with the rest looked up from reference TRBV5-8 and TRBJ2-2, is EAGVTQSPTHLIKTRGQQATLRCSPISGHTSVYWYQQALGLGLQFLLWYDEGEERNRGNFPPRFSGRQFPNYSSELNVNALELEDSALYLCASSLSGGNTGELFFGEGSRLTVL.

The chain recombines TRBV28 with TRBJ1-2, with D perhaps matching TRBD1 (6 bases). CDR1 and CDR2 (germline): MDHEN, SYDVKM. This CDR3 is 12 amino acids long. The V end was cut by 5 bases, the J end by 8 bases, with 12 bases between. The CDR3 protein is CASSGAGDGYTF. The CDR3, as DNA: TGTGCCAGCAGTGGGGCAGGGGACGGCTACACCTTC.

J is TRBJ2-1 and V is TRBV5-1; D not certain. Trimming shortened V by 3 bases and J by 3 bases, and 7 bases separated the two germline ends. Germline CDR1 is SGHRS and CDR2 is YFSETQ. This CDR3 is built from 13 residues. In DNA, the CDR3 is TGCGCCAGCAGCTCCCAACTCTACAATGAGCAGTTCTTC. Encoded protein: CASSSQLYNEQFF.

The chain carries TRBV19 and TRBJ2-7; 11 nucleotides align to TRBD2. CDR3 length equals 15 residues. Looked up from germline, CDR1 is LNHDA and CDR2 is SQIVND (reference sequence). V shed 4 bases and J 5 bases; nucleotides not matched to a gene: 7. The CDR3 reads CASSTIAGGTHEQYF. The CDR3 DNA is TGTGCCAGTAGTACCATAGCGGGAGGGACCCACGAGCAGTACTTC.

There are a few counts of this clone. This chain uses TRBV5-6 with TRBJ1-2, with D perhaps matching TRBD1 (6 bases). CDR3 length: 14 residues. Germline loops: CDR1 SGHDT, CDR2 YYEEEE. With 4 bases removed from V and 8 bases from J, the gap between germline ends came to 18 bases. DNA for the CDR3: TGTGCCAGCAGCCCTACACAGGGCCACGGAGGCTACACCTTC. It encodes CASSPTQGHGGYTF.

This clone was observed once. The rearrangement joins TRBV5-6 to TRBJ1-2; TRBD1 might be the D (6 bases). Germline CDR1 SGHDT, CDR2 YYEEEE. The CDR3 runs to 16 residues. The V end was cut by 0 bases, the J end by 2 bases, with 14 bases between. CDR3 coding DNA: TGTGCCAGCAGCTTGGGGAGACTCGACAGGAACTATGGCTACACCTTC. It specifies CASSLGRLDRNYGYTF.

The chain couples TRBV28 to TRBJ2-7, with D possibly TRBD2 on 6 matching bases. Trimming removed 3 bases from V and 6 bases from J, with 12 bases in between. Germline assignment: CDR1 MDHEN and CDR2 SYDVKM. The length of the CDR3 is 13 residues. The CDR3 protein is CASSFWQGGEQYF. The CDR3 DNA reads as TGTGCCAGCAGTTTTTGGCAGGGAGGCGAGCAGTACTTC.

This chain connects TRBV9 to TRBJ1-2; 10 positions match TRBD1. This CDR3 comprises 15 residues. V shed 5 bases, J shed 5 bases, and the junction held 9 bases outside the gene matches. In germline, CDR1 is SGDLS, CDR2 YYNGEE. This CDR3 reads CASSQPGQGLYGYTF. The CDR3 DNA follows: TGTGCCAGCAGTCAACCGGGACAGGGGTTGTATGGCTACACCTTC.

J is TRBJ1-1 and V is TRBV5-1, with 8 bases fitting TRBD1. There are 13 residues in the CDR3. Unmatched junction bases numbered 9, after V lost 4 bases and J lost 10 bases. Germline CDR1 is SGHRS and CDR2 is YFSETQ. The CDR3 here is CASSEPGQEGAFF. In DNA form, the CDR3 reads TGCGCCAGCAGCGAGCCGGGACAGGAGGGAGCTTTCTTT. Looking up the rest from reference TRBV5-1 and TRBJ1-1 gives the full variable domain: KAGVTQTPRYLIKTRGQQVTLSCSPISGHRSVSWYQQTPGQGLQFLFEYFSETQRNKGNFPGRFSGRQFSNSRSEMNVSTLELGDSALYLCASSEPGQEGAFFGQGTRLTVV.

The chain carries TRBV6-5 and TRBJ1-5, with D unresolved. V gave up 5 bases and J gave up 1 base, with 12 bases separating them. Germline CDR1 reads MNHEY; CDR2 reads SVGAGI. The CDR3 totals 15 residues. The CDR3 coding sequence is TGTGCCAGCAGTGCCGAAAGGAGAAGCAATCAGCCCCAGCATTTT. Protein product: CASSAERRSNQPQHF.

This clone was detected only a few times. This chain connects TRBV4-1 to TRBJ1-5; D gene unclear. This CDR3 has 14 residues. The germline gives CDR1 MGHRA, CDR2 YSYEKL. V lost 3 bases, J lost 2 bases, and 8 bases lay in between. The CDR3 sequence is CASSHTSGNQPQHF. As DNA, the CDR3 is TGCGCCAGCAGCCATACTTCGGGCAATCAGCCCCAGCATTTT.

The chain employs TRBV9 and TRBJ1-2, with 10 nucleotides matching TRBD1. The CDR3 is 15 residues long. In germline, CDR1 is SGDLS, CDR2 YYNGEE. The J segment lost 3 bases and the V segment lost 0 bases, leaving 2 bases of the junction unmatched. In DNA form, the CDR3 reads TGTGCCAGCAGCGTAGAGGGACAGGGGTACTATGGCTACACCTTC. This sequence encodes CASSVEGQGYYGYTF.

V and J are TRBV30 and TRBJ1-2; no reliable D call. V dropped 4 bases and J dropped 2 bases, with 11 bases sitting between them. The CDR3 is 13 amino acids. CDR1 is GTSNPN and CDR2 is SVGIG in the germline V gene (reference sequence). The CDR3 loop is CAWNPSANYGYTF. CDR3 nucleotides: TGTGCCTGGAATCCGTCAGCGAACTATGGCTACACCTTC.

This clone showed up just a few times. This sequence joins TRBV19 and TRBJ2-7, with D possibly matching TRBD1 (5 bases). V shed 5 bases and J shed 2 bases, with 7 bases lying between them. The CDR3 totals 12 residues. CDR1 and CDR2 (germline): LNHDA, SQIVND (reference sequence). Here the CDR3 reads CASSSTAYEQYF. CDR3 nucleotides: TGTGCCAGTAGTTCGACAGCCTACGAGCAGTACTTC.

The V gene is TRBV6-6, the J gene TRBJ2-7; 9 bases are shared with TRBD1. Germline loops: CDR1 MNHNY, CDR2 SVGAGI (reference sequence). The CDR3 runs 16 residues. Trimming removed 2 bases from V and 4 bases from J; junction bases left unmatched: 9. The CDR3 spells CASSYTQTGGKYEQYF. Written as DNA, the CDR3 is TGTGCCAGCAGTTACACCCAAACAGGGGGCAAATACGAGCAGTACTTC.

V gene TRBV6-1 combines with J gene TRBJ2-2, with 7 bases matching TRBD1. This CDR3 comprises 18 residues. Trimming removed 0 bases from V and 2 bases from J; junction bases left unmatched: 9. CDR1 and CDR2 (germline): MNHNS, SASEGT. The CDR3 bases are TGTGCCAGCAGTGAAGCGCGGTGGACAGGAGTTAACACCGGGGAGCTGTTTTTT. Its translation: CASSEARWTGVNTGELFF.

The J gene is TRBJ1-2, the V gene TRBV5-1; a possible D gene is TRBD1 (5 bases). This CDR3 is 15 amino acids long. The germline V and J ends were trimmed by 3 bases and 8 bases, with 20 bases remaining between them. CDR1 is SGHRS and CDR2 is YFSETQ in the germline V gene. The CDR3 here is CASSSFTGSTSGYTF. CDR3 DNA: TGCGCCAGCAGCTCCTTTACAGGCTCGACGAGCGGCTACACCTTC. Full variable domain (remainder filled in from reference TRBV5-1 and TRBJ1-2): KAGVTQTPRYLIKTRGQQVTLSCSPISGHRSVSWYQQTPGQGLQFLFEYFSETQRNKGNFPGRFSGRQFSNSRSEMNVSTLELGDSALYLCASSSFTGSTSGYTFGSGTRLTVV.

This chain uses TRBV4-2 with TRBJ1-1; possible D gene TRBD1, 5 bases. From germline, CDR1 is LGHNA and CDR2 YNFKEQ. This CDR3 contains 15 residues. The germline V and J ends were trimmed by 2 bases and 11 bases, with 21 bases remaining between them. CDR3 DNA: TGTGCCAGCAGCCAAAGTATCGGATGGGGCGGTAGGGCTTTCTTT. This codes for CASSQSIGWGGRAFF.

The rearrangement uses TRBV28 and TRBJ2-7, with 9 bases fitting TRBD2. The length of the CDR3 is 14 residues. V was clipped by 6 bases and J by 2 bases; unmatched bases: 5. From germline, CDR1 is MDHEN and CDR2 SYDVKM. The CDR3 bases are TGTGCCAGCAGGATAGCGGGAGAACCCTACGAGCAGTACTTC. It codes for CASRIAGEPYEQYF.

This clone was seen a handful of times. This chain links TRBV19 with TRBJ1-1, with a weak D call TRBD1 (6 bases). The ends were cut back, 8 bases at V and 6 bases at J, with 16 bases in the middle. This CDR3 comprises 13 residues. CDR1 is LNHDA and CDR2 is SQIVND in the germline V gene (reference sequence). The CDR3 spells CASRSSGGPEAFF. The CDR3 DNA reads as TGTGCCAGTCGATCCTCGGGGGGGCCTGAAGCTTTCTTT.

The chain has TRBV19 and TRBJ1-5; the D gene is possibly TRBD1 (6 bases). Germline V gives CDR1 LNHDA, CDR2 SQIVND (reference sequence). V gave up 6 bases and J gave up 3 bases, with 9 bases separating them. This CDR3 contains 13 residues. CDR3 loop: CASSQGLNQPQHF. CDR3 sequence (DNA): TGTGCCAGTAGCCAGGGGCTCAATCAGCCCCAGCATTTT.

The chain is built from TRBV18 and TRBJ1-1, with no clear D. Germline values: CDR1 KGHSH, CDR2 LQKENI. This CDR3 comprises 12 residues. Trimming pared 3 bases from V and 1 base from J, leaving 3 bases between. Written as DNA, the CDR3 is TGTGCCAGCTCACCCGGGAACACTGAAGCTTTCTTT. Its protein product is CASSPGNTEAFF.